The clone carrying this T cell receptor beta chain came up many times. Generation of bulk TCR libraries relied on previously described methods and listed TCR primers. TCRdb re-called the PCR reads through MiXCR, storing one row per CDR3 protein. This repertoire shows fewer than 75,000 distinct CDR3 sequences, 15% to 20% found once; its top ten account for 1.4% to 1.5%. V lost 2 bases and J lost 5; bases outside the gene matches: 13. This CDR3 comprises 17 residues. Germline-derived CDR1 and CDR2 are LGHNA and YNFKEQ. These data belong to a study of molecular identifiers for immune sequencing clone quantification.

The TCR was taken from a human donor in good health. Some libraries in this study had Jurkat cell RNA spiked in. The chain couples TRBV4-2 to TRBJ2-3; TRBD2 agrees at 7 bases. The sample comprised naive CD8+ T cells from blood, with Jurkat cell RNA spiked in. Subset specified: FACS-sorted CD8+CD4-CCR7+CD45RA+ naive T cells. Here the CDR3 reads CASSQYLGEGQGDTQYF. The CDR3 bases are TGTGCCAGCAGCCAATATCTCGGGGAGGGCCAGGGAGATACGCAGTATTTT.